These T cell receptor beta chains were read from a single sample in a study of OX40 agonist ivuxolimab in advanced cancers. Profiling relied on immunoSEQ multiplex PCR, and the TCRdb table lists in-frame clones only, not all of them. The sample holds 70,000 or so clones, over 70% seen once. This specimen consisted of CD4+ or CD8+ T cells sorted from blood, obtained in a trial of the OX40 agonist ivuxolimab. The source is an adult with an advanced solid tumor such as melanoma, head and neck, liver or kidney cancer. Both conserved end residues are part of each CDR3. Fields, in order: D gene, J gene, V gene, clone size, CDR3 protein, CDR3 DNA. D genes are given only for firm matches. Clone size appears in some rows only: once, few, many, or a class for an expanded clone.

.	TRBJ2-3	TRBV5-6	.	CASSSWGGTPTDTQYF	TGTGCCAGCAGCTCTTGGGGTGGGACCCCCACAGATACGCAGTATTTT
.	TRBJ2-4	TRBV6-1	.	CASSEPQTKNIQYF	TGTGCCAGCAGTGAACCCCAAACCAAAAACATTCAGTACTTC
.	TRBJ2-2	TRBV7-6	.	CASSLRPAGGSNTGELFF	TGTGCCAGCAGCTTAAGACCGGCCGGGGGTTCGAACACCGGGGAGCTGTTTTTT
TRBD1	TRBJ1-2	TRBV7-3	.	CASSLSGTGRYGYTF	TGTGCCAGCAGCCTCTCCGGGACAGGCCGATATGGCTACACCTTC
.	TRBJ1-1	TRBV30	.	CAWSVGQNTEAFF	TGTGCCTGGAGTGTAGGCCAGAACACTGAAGCTTTCTTT
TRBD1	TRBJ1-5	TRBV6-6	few	CASRDETGSGNQPQHF	TGTGCCAGCAGGGATGAGACAGGGAGTGGCAATCAGCCCCAGCATTTT
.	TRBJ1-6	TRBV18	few	CASSPRDGNNSPLHF	TGTGCCAGCTCACCAAGGGACGGCAATAATTCACCCCTCCACTTT
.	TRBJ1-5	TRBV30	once	CAWSDGNSNQPQHF	TGTGCCTGGAGTGACGGCAATAGCAATCAGCCCCAGCATTTT
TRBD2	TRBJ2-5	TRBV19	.	CASAQGLQETQYF	TGTGCCAGCGCCCAGGGACTACAAGAGACCCAGTACTTC
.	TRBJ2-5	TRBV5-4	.	CASSSGTYRETQYF	TGTGCCAGCAGCTCCGGGACTTATCGGGAGACCCAGTACTTC
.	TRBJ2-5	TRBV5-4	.	CASSDRDTLGETQYF	TGTGCCAGCAGCGACCGGGACACCCTCGGGGAGACCCAGTACTTC
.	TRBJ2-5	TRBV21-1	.	CASSGRHRGPQETQYF	TGTGCCAGCAGCGGAAGGCACAGGGGGCCTCAAGAGACCCAGTACTTC
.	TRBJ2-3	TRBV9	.	CASSAPGGTSGFTDTQYF	TGTGCCAGCAGCGCCCCAGGAGGGACGTCGGGCTTCACAGATACGCAGTATTTT
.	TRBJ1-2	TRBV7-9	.	CASSSHRVGYGYTF	TGTGCCAGCAGCTCCCACAGGGTAGGCTATGGCTACACCTTC
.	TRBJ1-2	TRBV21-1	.	CASSKGQGAPYGYTF	TGTGCCAGCAGCAAAGGACAGGGTGCCCCCTATGGCTACACCTTC
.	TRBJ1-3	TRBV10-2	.	CASSEFGGKGDTIYF	TGCGCCAGCAGCGAGTTCGGCGGAAAGGGGGACACCATATATTTT
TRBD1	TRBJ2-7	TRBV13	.	CASSMTGADHEQYF	TGTGCCAGCAGCATGACAGGGGCGGATCACGAGCAGTACTTC
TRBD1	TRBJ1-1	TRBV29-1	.	CSGTRQGNTEAFF	TGCAGCGGGACTCGACAGGGAAACACTGAAGCTTTCTTT
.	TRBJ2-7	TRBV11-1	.	CASSSTLLTRDRKYF	TGTGCCAGCAGCTCTACGCTGCTCACCCGGGACCGGAAGTACTTC
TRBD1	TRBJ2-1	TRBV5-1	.	CASSLGMGQGARNEQFF	TGCGCCAGCAGCTTGGGCATGGGACAGGGGGCAAGGAATGAGCAGTTCTTC
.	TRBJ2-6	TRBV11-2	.	CASSLGRAFSGANVLTF	TGTGCCAGCAGCTTAGGTCGCGCCTTCTCTGGGGCCAACGTCCTGACTTTC
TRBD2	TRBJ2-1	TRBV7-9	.	CASSGRVGLAERYNEQFF	TGTGCCAGCAGCGGCCGCGTGGGACTAGCGGAGAGATACAATGAGCAGTTCTTC
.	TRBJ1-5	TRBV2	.	CASSEGPSNQPQHF	TGTGCCAGCAGTGAAGGACCTAGCAATCAGCCCCAGCATTTT
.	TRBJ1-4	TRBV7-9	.	CASSLRRTPGEKLFF	TGTGCCAGCAGCTTAAGGCGGACCCCGGGGGAAAAACTGTTTTTT
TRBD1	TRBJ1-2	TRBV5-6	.	CASSAGQLNYGYTF	TGTGCCAGCAGCGCGGGACAGCTTAACTATGGCTACACCTTC
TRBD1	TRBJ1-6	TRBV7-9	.	CASSLPGGNNSPLHF	TGTGCCAGCAGCCTACCAGGGGGGAATAATTCACCCCTCCACTTT
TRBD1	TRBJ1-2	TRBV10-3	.	CAISPTGGVGYTF	TGTGCCATCAGCCCGACAGGGGGGGTTGGCTACACCTTC
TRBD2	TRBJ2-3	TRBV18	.	CASSPILAGGTTDTQYF	TGTGCCAGCTCACCGATACTAGCGGGGGGAACCACAGATACGCAGTATTTT
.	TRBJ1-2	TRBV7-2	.	CASSLEVGGRGYTF	TGTGCCAGCAGCTTAGAGGTCGGGGGGCGGGGCTACACCTTC
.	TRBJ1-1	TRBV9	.	CASSEATGNTEAFF	TGTGCCAGCAGCGAGGCGACGGGAAACACTGAAGCTTTCTTT
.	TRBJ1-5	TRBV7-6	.	CASSLATGQPQHF	TGTGCCAGCAGCTTAGCGACGGGTCAGCCCCAGCATTTT
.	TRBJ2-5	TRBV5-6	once	CASSVKGTQYF	TGTGCCAGCAGCGTGAAAGGGACCCAGTACTTC
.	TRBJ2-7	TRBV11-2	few	CASSLAGHEQYF	TGTGCCAGCAGCCTCGCCGGGCACGAGCAGTACTTC
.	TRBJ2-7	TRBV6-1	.	CASQAGLPYEQYF	TGTGCCAGCCAGGCGGGGCTCCCCTACGAGCAGTACTTC
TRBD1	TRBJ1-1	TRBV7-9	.	CASSFAGGDAEAFF	TGTGCCAGCAGCTTCGCAGGGGGCGACGCTGAAGCTTTCTTT
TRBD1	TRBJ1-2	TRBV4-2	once	CASSQDFGQVYGYTF	TGTGCCAGCAGCCAAGATTTCGGACAGGTGTATGGCTACACCTTC
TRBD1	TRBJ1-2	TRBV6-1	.	CATAGGALVNYGYTF	TGTGCCACGGCAGGGGGGGCCTTAGTTAACTATGGCTACACCTTC